This T cell receptor beta chain was captured in a study of low-dose radiotherapy and immunotherapy resistance in tumors. Germline trimming cut 3 bases from V and 8 bases from J; bases unmatched to any gene: 0. This CDR3 has 12 residues. Time point denoted: after trial treatment. Noted treatment: LDRT plus nivolumab, ipilimumab, low-dose cyclophosphamide and aspirin (RACIN trial). This clonotype was recorded many times. TRAV- and TRBV-specific primers, spanning alpha and beta chains, primed first-strand cDNA. With a V-primer adapter and a constant-region primer, TCRs were amplified for 20 PCR cycles. From the reads, TCRdb called clonotypes with MiXCR, one entry per CDR3 protein. Here the sample spans about 58,000 distinct CDR3 sequences, about a quarter being singletons.

This receptor was obtained from a male donor with prostate cancer. Sequencing was performed on PBMCs, taken after low-dose radiotherapy plus immunotherapy. V gene TRBV12-3 or TRBV12-4 combines with J gene TRBJ2-3; the match to TRBD1 covers 9 bases. The CDR3, as DNA: TGTGCCAGCAGTTTGACAGGGGGTACGCAGTATTTT. It yields the protein CASSLTGGTQYF.